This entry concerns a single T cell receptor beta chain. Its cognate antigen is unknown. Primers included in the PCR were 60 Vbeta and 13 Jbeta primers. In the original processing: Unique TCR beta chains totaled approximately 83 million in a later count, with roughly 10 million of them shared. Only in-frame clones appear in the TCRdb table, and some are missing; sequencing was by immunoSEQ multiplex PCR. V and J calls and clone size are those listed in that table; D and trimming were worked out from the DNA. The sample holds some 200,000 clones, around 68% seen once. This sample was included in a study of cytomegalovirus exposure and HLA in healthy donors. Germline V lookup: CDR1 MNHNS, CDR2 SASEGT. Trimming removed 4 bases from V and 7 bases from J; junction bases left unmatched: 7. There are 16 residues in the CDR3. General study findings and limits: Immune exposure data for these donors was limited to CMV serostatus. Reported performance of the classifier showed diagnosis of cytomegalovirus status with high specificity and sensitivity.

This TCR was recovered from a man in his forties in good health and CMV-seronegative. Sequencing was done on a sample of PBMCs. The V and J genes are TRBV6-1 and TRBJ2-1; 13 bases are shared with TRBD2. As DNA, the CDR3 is TGTGCCAGCAGTGGGACTAGCGGGAGTCGGGGGAATGAGCAGTTCTTC. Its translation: CASSGTSGSRGNEQFF.